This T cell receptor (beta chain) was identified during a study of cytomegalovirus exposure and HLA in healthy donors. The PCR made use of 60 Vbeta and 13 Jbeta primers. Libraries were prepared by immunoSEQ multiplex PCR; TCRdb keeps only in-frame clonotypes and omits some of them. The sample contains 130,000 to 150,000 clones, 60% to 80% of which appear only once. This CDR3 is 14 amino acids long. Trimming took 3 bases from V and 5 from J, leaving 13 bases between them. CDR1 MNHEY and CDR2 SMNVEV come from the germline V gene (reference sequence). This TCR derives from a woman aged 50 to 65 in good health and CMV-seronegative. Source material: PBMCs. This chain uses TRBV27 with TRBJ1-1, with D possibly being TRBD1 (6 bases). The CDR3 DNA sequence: TGTGCCAGCAGTTTGAACGGGGGGCAGACTGAAGCTTTCTTT. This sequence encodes CASSLNGGQTEAFF.